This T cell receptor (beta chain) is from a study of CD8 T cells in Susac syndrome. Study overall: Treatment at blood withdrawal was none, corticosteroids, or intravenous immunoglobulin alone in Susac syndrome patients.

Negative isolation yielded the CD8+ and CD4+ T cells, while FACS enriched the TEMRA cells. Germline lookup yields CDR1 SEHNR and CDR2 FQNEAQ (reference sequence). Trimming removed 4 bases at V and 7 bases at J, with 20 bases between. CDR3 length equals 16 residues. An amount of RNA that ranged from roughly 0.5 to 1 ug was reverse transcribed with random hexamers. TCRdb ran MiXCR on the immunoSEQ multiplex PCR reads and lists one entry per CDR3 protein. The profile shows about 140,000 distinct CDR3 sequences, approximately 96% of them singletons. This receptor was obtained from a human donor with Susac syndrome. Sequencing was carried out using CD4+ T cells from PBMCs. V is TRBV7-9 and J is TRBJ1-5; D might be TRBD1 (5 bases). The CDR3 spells CASSSGVGVTGQPQHF. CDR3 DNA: TGTGCCAGCAGCTCAGGCGTGGGGGTAACGGGGCAGCCCCAGCATTTT.